This entry concerns a single TCR beta chain. The authors' processing: Reference gene primer amplification gave estimated nucleated cell counts. The data were produced by immunoSEQ multiplex PCR, yet TCRdb's version contains in-frame clones alone and is incomplete. V and J calls and clone size are given by that table; D and trimming were obtained from the DNA. Altogether 230,000 or so clones are present, about 88% being singletons, with the ten largest covering roughly 4.8%. The sample is drawn from a study of blood T cell repertoires in COVID-19. Across the study: PBMCs, B-cell-depleted T cells, or T cells were the source of the cDNA or gDNA that made up the material.

The CDR3 has 14 amino acids. Looked up from germline, CDR1 is LNHDA and CDR2 is SQIVND (reference sequence). V was shortened by 5 bases and J by 6 bases, with 15 bases between the two germline ends. The rearrangement uses TRBV19 and TRBJ2-3; D gene unclear. The TCR comes from a woman in her thirties or forties who had recovered from COVID-19. Sequenced: peripheral blood. CDR3 in DNA: TGTGCCAGTAGTTCGTCACAACTCAGGGATACGCAGTATTTT. It specifies CASSSSQLRDTQYF.